This TCR beta chain was profiled in a study of blood T cell repertoires in COVID-19. This CDR3 is 13 amino acids long. V shed 6 bases, J shed 8 bases, and the junction held 9 bases outside the gene matches. CDR1 and CDR2 from the germline V gene are LGHNT and FRNRAP. Method: immunoSEQ multiplex PCR; TCRdb's copy keeps in-frame clones and lacks some. Of roughly 320,000 clones listed, roughly 89% are singletons. Seattle-derived patients entered the study during active infection and were followed longitudinally. Sequencing was carried out using peripheral blood. The chain employs TRBV12-5 and TRBJ1-1; TRBD1 aligns across 7 bases. The source is a woman younger than 45 with COVID-19, enrolled during active disease. The CDR3 coding sequence is TGTGCTAGTGGACTTGACACGGACAGGGAAGCTTTCTTT. As protein: CASGLDTDREAFF.